This TCR beta chain was profiled in a study of T cell changes during pregnancy in multiple sclerosis. CDR3 length equals 15 residues. Germline CDR1 SQVTM, CDR2 ANQGSEA. V gave up 4 bases and J gave up 0 bases, with 12 bases separating them. Assay used: immunoSEQ multiplex PCR; TCRdb lists only in-frame clones, some missing. The table lists some 10,000 clones, 83% of them singletons. The clonotype originates from a female donor in good health, enrolled as a control in a pregnancy study. The chain is built from TRBV29-1 and TRBJ1-4; D remains ambiguous. Sequencing was performed on CD8+ T cells from peripheral blood mononuclear cells, taken in the third trimester of pregnancy. CDR3: CSVGRSPATNEKLFF. CDR3 in DNA: TGCAGCGTTGGAAGGAGTCCGGCAACTAATGAAAAACTGTTTTTT.